This T cell receptor beta chain emerged from a study of monozygotic twins with inflammatory bowel disease. Sampling involved one blood draw (less than 2.7 ml) for every donor. An amount of roughly 4,000 ng of total RNA was used for each TCR library. TCRdb reprocessed the 5' RACE reads; each CDR3 protein has one entry and no DNA is given. This repertoire includes 350,000 to 500,000 distinct CDR3 sequences. The CDR3 consists of 13 residues. The germline gives CDR1 MNHEY, CDR2 SMNVEV (reference sequence). The gene calls are TRBV27 and TRBJ2-7; TCRdb selects TRBD1, and the lack of DNA leaves this call unchecked. Sample: blood. The receptor was isolated from a human donor with ulcerative colitis or Crohn's disease, or a healthy co-twin of an affected twin (not recorded which). CDR3 amino acids: CASGPRTGYEQYF.